Below, 3 T cell receptor beta chains from the same sample are listed, as sequenced in a study of T cell responses to AZD1222 COVID-19 vaccine. Libraries were prepared by immunoSEQ multiplex PCR; TCRdb keeps only in-frame clonotypes and omits some of them. The sample gives about 81,000 clones, 90% of which show up once; less than 6% is in the top ten. Here the sequenced sample was peripheral blood, taken 28 days after the second AZD1222 dose. Receptor source: an adult who received the AZD1222 COVID-19 vaccine.

The chain uses TRBV11-2 and TRBJ2-2, with a tentative D call TRBD1 (6 bases). From germline, CDR1 is SGHAT and CDR2 FQNNGV. The CDR3 has 17 amino acids. V was clipped by 5 bases and J by 1 base, with 17 bases between them. CDR3 sequence reads: CASSRSPWGQNTGELFF. The DNA of the CDR3 is TGTGCCAGCAGCCGTTCCCCGTGGGGGCAGAACACCGGGGAGCTGTTTTTT.

The rearrangement uses TRBV6-2 or TRBV6-3 and TRBJ1-4, with D tentatively TRBD1 (6 bases). The V end was cut by 4 bases, the J end by 10 bases, with 19 bases between. Germline V gene sequence: CDR1 MNHEY, CDR2 SVGEGT. The CDR3 sequence is 15 residues long. The CDR3, as DNA: TGTGCCAGCAGTTCCCCGACAGGAGGGGAGGGAAAACTGTTTTTT. It encodes CASSSPTGGEGKLFF.

This clone is a singleton in its sample. The rearrangement links TRBV10-3 to TRBJ1-2; 7 bases agree with TRBD1. CDR3 length equals 14 residues. J was trimmed by 2 bases and V by 3 bases; bases with no gene match: 3. The germline V gene has CDR1 ENHRY and CDR2 SYGVKD. CDR3 sequence: CAISDMGQNYGYTF. The CDR3 DNA sequence: TGTGCCATCAGTGACATGGGACAGAACTATGGCTACACCTTC.